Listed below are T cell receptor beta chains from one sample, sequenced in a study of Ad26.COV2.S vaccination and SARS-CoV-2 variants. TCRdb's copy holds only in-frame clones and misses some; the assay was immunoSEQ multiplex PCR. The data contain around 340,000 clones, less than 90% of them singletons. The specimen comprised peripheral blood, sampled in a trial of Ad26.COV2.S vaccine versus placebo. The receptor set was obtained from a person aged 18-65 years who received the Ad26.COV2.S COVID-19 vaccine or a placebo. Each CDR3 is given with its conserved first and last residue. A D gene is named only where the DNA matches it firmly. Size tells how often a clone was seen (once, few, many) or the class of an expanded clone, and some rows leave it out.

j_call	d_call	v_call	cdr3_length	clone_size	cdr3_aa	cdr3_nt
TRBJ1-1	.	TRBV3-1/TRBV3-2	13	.	CASSPGFNTEAFF	TGTGCCAGCAGCCCAGGGTTTAACACTGAAGCTTTCTTT
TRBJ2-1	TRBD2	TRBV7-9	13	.	CASKPGLAEEQFF	TGTGCCAGCAAACCGGGACTAGCCGAAGAGCAGTTCTTC
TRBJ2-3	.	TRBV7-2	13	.	CASSSGPTDTQYF	TGTGCCAGCAGCTCGGGTCCCACAGATACGCAGTATTTT
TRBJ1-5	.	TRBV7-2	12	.	CASSSLGSAQHF	TGTGCCAGCAGCTCGCTCGGGTCAGCCCAGCATTTT
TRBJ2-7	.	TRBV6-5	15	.	CASSQDRFASYEQYF	TGTGCCAGCAGCCAAGACAGATTCGCCTCCTACGAGCAGTACTTC
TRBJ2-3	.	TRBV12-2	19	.	CASRFIGQGAFHPADTQYF	TGTGCAAGTCGCTTCATCGGACAGGGGGCTTTTCACCCGGCAGATACGCAGTATTTT
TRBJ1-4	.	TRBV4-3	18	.	CASSPGVGAITAGEKLFF	TGCGCCAGCAGCCCCGGAGTTGGGGCCATCACGGCTGGAGAAAAACTGTTTTTT
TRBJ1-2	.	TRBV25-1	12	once	CASAAGGGGYTF	TGTGCCAGCGCCGCGGGGGGCGGAGGCTACACCTTC
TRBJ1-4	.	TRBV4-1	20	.	CASSQGNPQDQSATNEKLFF	TGCGCCAGCAGCCAAGGAAACCCCCAGGACCAATCGGCAACTAATGAAAAACTGTTTTTT
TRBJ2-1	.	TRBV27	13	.	CASSLFLAREQFF	TGTGCCAGCAGTTTGTTCCTAGCGAGGGAGCAGTTCTTC
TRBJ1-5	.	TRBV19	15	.	CASSIGGGSNQPQHF	TGTGCCAGTAGTATTGGAGGGGGAAGCAATCAGCCCCAGCATTTT
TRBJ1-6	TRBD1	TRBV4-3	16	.	CASSQDLDRGHGPLHF	TGCGCCAGCAGCCAAGATCTGGACAGGGGGCATGGACCCCTCCACTTT
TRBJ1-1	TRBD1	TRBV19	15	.	CASSPPTGTNTEAFF	TGTGCCAGTAGTCCCCCGACAGGGACGAACACTGAAGCTTTCTTT
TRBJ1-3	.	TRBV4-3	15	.	CASSQEQGFLDTIYF	TGCGCCAGCAGCCAAGAACAGGGATTTTTAGACACCATATATTTT
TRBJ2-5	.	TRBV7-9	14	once	CASSSPAFLETQYF	TGTGCCAGCAGCTCCCCGGCGTTTTTGGAGACCCAGTACTTC
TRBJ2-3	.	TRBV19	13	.	CASSRWGVDTQYF	TGTGCCAGTAGCCGATGGGGGGTAGATACGCAGTATTTT
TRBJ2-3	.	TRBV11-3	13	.	CASSLDSADTQYF	TGTGCCAGCAGCTTAGATTCGGCAGATACGCAGTATTTT
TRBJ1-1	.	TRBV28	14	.	CASSFPPENTEAFF	TGTGCCAGCAGTTTTCCACCGGAGAACACTGAAGCTTTCTTT
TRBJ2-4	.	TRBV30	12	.	CAWAVAKNIQYF	TGTGCCTGGGCAGTAGCCAAAAACATTCAGTACTTC
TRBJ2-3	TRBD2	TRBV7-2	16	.	CASRSKTSGVTDTQYF	TGTGCCAGCAGGTCAAAGACTAGCGGTGTCACAGATACGCAGTATTTT
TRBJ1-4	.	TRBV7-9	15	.	CASSLGAGTNEKLFF	TGTGCCAGCAGCTTAGGGGCAGGGACTAATGAAAAACTGTTTTTT
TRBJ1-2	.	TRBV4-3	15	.	CASSQGHNGNYGYTF	TGCGCCAGCAGCCAAGGCCATAACGGTAACTATGGCTACACCTTC
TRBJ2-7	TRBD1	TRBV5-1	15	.	CASSSQGDRAYEQYF	TGCGCCAGCAGCTCACAAGGGGACAGGGCCTACGAGCAGTACTTC
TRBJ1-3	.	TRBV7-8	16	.	CASSLGGGGSGNTIYF	TGTGCCAGCAGCTTAGGGGGTGGGGGCTCTGGAAACACCATATATTTT
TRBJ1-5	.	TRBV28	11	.	CASTHGQPQHF	TGTGCCAGCACCCACGGTCAGCCCCAGCATTTT
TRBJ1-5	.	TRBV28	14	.	CASSLGTAEQPQHF	TGTGCCAGCAGTTTGGGGACGGCGGAGCAGCCCCAGCATTTT
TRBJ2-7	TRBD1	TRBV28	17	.	CASSSLDRVVGSVEQYF	TGTGCCAGCAGTTCCCTCGACAGGGTAGTAGGTTCCGTAGAGCAGTACTTC
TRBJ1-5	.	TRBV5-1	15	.	CASSLRRYSNQPQHF	TGCGCCAGCAGCTTGCGGCGTTATAGCAATCAGCCCCAGCATTTT
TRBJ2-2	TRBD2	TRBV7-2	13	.	CASGTRVIGELFF	TGTGCCAGCGGGACTAGGGTGATCGGGGAGCTGTTTTTT
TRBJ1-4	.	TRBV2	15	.	CASTPFTGTNEKLFF	TGTGCCAGCACCCCTTTCACCGGAACTAATGAAAAACTGTTTTTT
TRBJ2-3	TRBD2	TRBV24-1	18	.	CATSDFLSGRASRDTQYF	TGTGCCACCAGTGATTTTTTAAGCGGGAGGGCCAGTAGAGATACGCAGTATTTT
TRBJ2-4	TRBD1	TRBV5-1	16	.	CASSSGTGGGKNIQYF	TGCGCCAGCAGCTCTGGGACAGGGGGCGGCAAAAACATTCAGTACTTC
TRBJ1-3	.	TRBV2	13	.	CASRDSAGNTIYF	TGTGCCAGCAGGGACAGCGCTGGAAACACCATATATTTT
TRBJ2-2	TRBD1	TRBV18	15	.	CASSQGTANTGELFF	TGTGCCAGCTCACAGGGGACAGCGAACACCGGGGAGCTGTTTTTT
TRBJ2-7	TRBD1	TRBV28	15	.	CASSLGRQGSYEQYF	TGTGCCAGCAGTTTGGGAAGACAGGGATCCTACGAGCAGTACTTC
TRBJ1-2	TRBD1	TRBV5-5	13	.	CASSQTGVGGYTF	TGTGCCAGCAGCCAAACAGGGGTTGGAGGCTACACCTTC
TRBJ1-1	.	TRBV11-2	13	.	CASSTQENTEAFF	TGTGCCAGCAGCACCCAAGAGAACACTGAAGCTTTCTTT
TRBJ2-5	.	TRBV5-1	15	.	CASSLVQGREETQYF	TGCGCCAGCAGCTTGGTGCAGGGGAGGGAAGAGACCCAGTACTTC
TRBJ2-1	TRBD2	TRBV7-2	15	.	CASRPPGLASNEQFF	TGTGCCAGCAGGCCTCCGGGACTAGCGTCCAATGAGCAGTTCTTC